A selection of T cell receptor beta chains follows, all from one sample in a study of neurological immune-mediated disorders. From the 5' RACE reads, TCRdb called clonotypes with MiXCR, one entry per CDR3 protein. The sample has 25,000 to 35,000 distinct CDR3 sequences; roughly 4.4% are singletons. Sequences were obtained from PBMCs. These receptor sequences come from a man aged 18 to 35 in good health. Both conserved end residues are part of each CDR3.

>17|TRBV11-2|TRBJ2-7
CASSLGAGLRSAYEQYF
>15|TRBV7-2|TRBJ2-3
CASSRNRARTDTQYF
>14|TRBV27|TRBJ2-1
CASSSYGGAYEQFF
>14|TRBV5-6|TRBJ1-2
CASSPWLAGGGYTF
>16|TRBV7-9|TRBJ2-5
CASNPSGGEVRETQYF
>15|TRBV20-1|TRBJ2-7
CSARGARGNSYEQYF
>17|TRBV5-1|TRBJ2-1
CASSLGQGASSYNEQFF
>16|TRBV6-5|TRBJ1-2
CASAPLTGTGVYGYTF
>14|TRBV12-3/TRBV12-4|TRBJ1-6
CASSGTENNSPLHF
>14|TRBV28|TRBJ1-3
CASSLSDLGNTIYF
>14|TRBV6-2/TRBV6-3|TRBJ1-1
CASSPLTRGREAFF
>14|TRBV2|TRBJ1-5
CASRQGNGNQPQHF
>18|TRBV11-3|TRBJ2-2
CASSLDDGGTSYTGELFF
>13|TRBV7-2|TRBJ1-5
CASSSHMAQPQHF
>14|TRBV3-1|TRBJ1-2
CASSRGQGEYGYTF
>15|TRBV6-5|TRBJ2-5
CASWSTGTGRETQYF
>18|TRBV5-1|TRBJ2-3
CASSLKMRGASSTDTQYF
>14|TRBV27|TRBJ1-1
CASSLSKDSPEAFF
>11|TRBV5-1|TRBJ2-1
CASSLEGGQFF
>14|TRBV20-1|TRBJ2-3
CSARIRTSTDTQYF
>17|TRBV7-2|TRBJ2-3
CASSLVGGGQGADTQYF
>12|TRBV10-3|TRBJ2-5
CATTRGGETQYF
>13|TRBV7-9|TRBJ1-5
CASSKQENQPQHF
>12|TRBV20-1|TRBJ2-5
CSALGSAETQYF
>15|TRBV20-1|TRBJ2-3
CSARGQGHSTDTQYF
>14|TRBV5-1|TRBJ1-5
CASSNRTADQPQHF
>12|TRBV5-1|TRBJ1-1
CASRAGGTEAFF
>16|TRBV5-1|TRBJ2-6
CASSIRQSSGANVLTF
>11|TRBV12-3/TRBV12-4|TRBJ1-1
CASRSYTEAFF
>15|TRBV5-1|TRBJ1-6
CASSNGQSSNSPLHF
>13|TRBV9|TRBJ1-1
CASSAGPRAEAFF
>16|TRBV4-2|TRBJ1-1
CASSQDLKAGKPEAFF
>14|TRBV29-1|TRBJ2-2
CSGYRGTNTGELFF
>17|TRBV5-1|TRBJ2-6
CASSLWAGNSGANVLTF
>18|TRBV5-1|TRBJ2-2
CASSSQPQGDLNTGELFF
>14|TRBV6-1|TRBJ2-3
CASGGQGSTDTQYF
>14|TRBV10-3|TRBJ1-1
CAISVDTWNTEAFF
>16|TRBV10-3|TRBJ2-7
CAISDNGQGKSHEQYF
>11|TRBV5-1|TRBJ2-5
CASLEQETQYF
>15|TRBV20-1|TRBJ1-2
CSARGVGQVESGYTF
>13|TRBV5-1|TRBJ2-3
CASGSAVTDTQYF
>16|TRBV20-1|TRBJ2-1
CSAKAGGPGFYNEQFF
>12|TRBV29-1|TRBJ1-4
CSVVEGVEKLFF
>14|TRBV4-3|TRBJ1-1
CASSQVFMNTEAFF
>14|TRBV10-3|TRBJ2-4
CAIRAEGAKNIQYF
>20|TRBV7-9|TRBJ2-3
CASSRTRGRWYSLGTDTQYF